Below, 24 T cell receptor beta chains from the same sample are listed, as sequenced in a study of T-cell memory formation after mild COVID-19. From the 5' RACE reads, TCRdb called clonotypes with MiXCR, one entry per CDR3 protein. The sample lists approximately 500,000 distinct CDR3 sequences, around 25% occurring once. Sequencing was performed on PBMCs or a T cell subset sorted from them (not recorded which). The receptors here all came from an adult woman who had mild COVID-19 (a few samples of this study predate the infection). Cell type and time point are not known.

This clonotype was detected only a few times. The gene calls are TRBV24-1 and TRBJ2-1; 9 nucleotides agree with TRBD1. Germline assignment: CDR1 KGHDR and CDR2 SFDVKD. The CDR3 is 18 amino acids. J was trimmed by 5 bases and V by 0 bases; bases with no gene match: 10. This CDR3 reads CATSDLRQTGGKDNEQFF. The CDR3 nucleotides are TGTGCCACCAGTGATTTGAGGCAGACAGGGGGAAAGGACAATGAGCAGTTCTTC.

This clonotype was observed a handful of times. The chain uses TRBV7-9 and TRBJ1-1; the match to TRBD1 covers 7 bases. CDR3 size: 15 residues. The trim removed 5 bases at V and 5 bases at J, leaving 11 bases unmatched. Germline V gene data show CDR1 as SEHNR and CDR2 as FQNEAQ (reference sequence). CDR3 sequence reads: CASSSRQGLSTEAFF. Here the CDR3 DNA reads TGTGCCAGCAGCAGCAGACAGGGCCTATCGACTGAAGCTTTCTTT.

The J gene is TRBJ1-3, the V gene TRBV5-1; D might be TRBD1 (6 bases). CDR1 and CDR2 from the germline V gene are SGHRS and YFSETQ. The V end was cut by 4 bases, the J end by 1 base, with 15 bases between. This CDR3 spans 16 amino acids. The CDR3 loop is CASSPQGTGSGNTIYF. The CDR3 bases are TGCGCCAGCAGCCCCCAAGGTACAGGGTCTGGAAACACCATATATTTT.

The chain couples TRBV7-8 to TRBJ2-1; 9 nucleotides align to TRBD1. The CDR3 has 15 residues. Germline CDR1 reads SGHVS; CDR2 reads FQNEAQ. V shed 10 bases and J 2 bases; nucleotides not matched to a gene: 9. CDR3 in amino acids: CATQPGTGPYNEQFF. In nucleotides, the CDR3 is TGTGCCACCCAACCCGGGACAGGGCCCTACAATGAGCAGTTCTTC.

This chain links TRBV5-1 with TRBJ1-5; D perhaps matches TRBD1 (5 bases). The CDR3 is 16 amino acids. In germline, CDR1 is SGHRS, CDR2 YFSETQ. V lost 2 bases, J lost 4 bases, and 16 bases lay in between. The DNA of the CDR3 is TGCGCCAGCAGCTTCCCCGAGGGACCGCTGAATCAGCCCCAGCATTTT. It translates to CASSFPEGPLNQPQHF.

The chain couples TRBV19 to TRBJ1-1; D unresolved. Trimming removed 5 bases at V and 0 bases at J, with 25 bases between. The CDR3 consists of 19 residues. Germline loops: CDR1 LNHDA, CDR2 SQIVND (reference sequence). The CDR3 loop is CASSLEEGVYIHMNTEAFF. The CDR3 nucleotides read TGTGCCAGTAGTTTGGAGGAAGGAGTGTACATTCATATGAACACTGAAGCTTTCTTT.

The chain combines TRBV7-3 with TRBJ2-3; no clear D gene. Germline CDR1 reads SGHTA; CDR2 reads FQGTGA. The CDR3 has 14 residues. Trimming pared 3 bases from V and 0 bases from J, leaving 7 bases between. CDR3 amino acids: CASSFELSTDTQYF. As DNA, the CDR3 is TGTGCCAGCAGCTTTGAACTTAGCACAGATACGCAGTATTTT.

This clonotype was detected only a few times. The genes are TRBV6-2 or TRBV6-3 and TRBJ2-7; 8 nucleotides agree with TRBD2. The germline gives CDR1 MNHEY, CDR2 SVGEGT. This CDR3 comprises 16 residues. V lost 6 bases to trimming and J lost 5 bases; unmatched junction nucleotides: 15. The chain's CDR3 is CASSPGSGRRRNEQYF. CDR3 nucleotide sequence: TGTGCCAGCAGCCCCGGCAGCGGGAGACGACGCAACGAGCAGTACTTC.

This clonotype appeared a few times. The V gene is TRBV6-1, the J gene TRBJ2-3; 7 bases match TRBD2. Germline V gives CDR1 MNHNS, CDR2 SASEGT. This CDR3 has 17 residues. V shed 5 bases and J 4 bases; nucleotides not matched to a gene: 15. CDR3 sequence (DNA): TGTGCCAGCAGTCCCTACATGGGAGGGGAAGGGGCAGATACGCAGTATTTT. Translation gives CASSPYMGGEGADTQYF.

The chain is built from TRBV7-3 and TRBJ2-1; D is possibly TRBD1 or TRBD2 (5 bases each). Trimming removed 6 bases at V and 4 bases at J, with 16 bases between. Germline CDR1 and CDR2: SGHTA and FQGTGA. This CDR3 has 15 amino acids. For the CDR3, the DNA is TGTGCCAGCAGTCCTAACGGGGCCGGGTACAATGAGCAGTTCTTC. It encodes CASSPNGAGYNEQFF.

This clonotype was found many times. This chain joins TRBV24-1 and TRBJ2-5; D is possibly TRBD1 (5 bases). This CDR3 contains 15 residues. The V end lost 4 bases, the J end lost 1 base, and 12 bases lay between the germline ends. Per germline, CDR1 KGHDR and CDR2 SFDVKD. The CDR3: CATSEPQGVQETQYF. The CDR3 nucleotides read TGTGCCACCAGTGAACCTCAAGGGGTCCAAGAGACCCAGTACTTC.

This clonotype occurred a few times. The J gene is TRBJ1-2, the V gene TRBV7-8; D is unclear. Germline-derived CDR1 and CDR2 are SGHVS and FQNEAQ. V gave up 5 bases and J gave up 8 bases, with 9 bases separating them. The CDR3 is made up of 11 amino acids. Written as DNA, the CDR3 is TGTGCCAGCAGCCCCGGGTCCGGCTACACCTTC. This sequence encodes CASSPGSGYTF.

This clonotype was found a few times. This sequence joins TRBV6-2 or TRBV6-3 and TRBJ2-7; a possible D gene is TRBD1 (6 bases). The CDR3 is made up of 13 amino acids. The V gene's germline CDR1 is MNHEY and CDR2 SVGEGT. V dropped 6 bases and J dropped 2 bases, with 11 bases sitting between them. CDR3 bases: TGTGCCAGCAGCAGGACAGCGCCCTACGAGCAGTACTTC. It specifies CASSRTAPYEQYF.

The V and J genes are TRBV5-1 and TRBJ1-1; D remains unclear. V lost 6 bases and J 0 bases, leaving 12 bases between the germline ends. Germline V gene sequence: CDR1 SGHRS, CDR2 YFSETQ. The CDR3 is 14 residues long. CDR3 protein: CASNQLRMNTEAFF. DNA of the CDR3: TGCGCCAGCAACCAGCTAAGGATGAACACTGAAGCTTTCTTT. The complete variable domain, with remaining parts taken from reference TRBV5-1 and TRBJ1-1, reads KAGVTQTPRYLIKTRGQQVTLSCSPISGHRSVSWYQQTPGQGLQFLFEYFSETQRNKGNFPGRFSGRQFSNSRSEMNVSTLELGDSALYLCASNQLRMNTEAFFGQGTRLTVV.

The chain is built from TRBV7-2 and TRBJ1-5; 8 bases match TRBD1. J gave up 4 bases and V 0 bases, and 5 bases lay outside the gene matches. The CDR3 sequence is 16 residues long. CDR1 and CDR2 (germline): SGHTA, FQGNSA. The CDR3 spells CASSLAQGATNQPQHF. CDR3 DNA sequence: TGTGCCAGCAGCTTAGCCCAGGGGGCGACTAATCAGCCCCAGCATTTT.

V and J are TRBV6-5 and TRBJ2-3; 7 bases fit TRBD2. The CDR3 has 15 amino acids. With 2 bases clipped from V and 3 bases from J, the junction kept 5 bases outside the gene matches. Germline-derived CDR1 and CDR2 are MNHEY and SVGAGI. The CDR3 bases are TGTGCCAGCAGTTACGGCGGGAGTCGTACAGATACGCAGTATTTT. Translated, it gives CASSYGGSRTDTQYF.

This clonotype was picked up a small number of times. The chain employs TRBV6-5 and TRBJ1-2; a possible D gene is TRBD1 (5 bases). V lost 0 bases and J lost 3, with 8 bases in between. The CDR3 is made up of 14 amino acids. Germline CDR1 reads MNHEY; CDR2 reads SVGAGI. The CDR3 nucleotides are TGTGCCAGCAGTTACTCGATGGGGGACTATGGCTACACCTTC. It encodes CASSYSMGDYGYTF.

This chain connects TRBV4-1 to TRBJ1-6, with 11 bases aligning to TRBD1. Germline V lookup: CDR1 MGHRA, CDR2 YSYEKL. The CDR3 runs to 16 residues. V was pared by 0 bases and J by 9 bases, with 4 bases of the junction left unmatched. This CDR3 is CASSQDQGQGASPLHF. In nucleotides, the CDR3 is TGCGCCAGCAGCCAAGATCAAGGACAGGGGGCTTCACCCCTCCACTTT.

CDR3 sequence: CASRRSGTGTNVLTF. The CDR3 DNA reads TGTGCCAGCAGGAGGTCCGGGACGGGAACCAACGTCCTGACTTTC. The chain combines TRBV12-3 or TRBV12-4 with TRBJ2-6; D assignment may be TRBD1 or TRBD2 (5 bases each). V lost 6 bases to trimming and J lost 8 bases, with 17 bases between them. The CDR3 is 15 amino acids.

This clonotype was counted only a few times. The CDR3 reads CASSQRQGEYNEQFF. In DNA form, the CDR3 reads TGTGCCAGCAGTCAGAGACAGGGGGAATACAATGAGCAGTTCTTC. The chain recombines TRBV12-3 or TRBV12-4 with TRBJ2-1; 9 bases are a match to TRBD1. The CDR3 sequence is 15 residues long. Trimming took 5 bases from V and 4 from J; bases not matched to a gene: 6.

This clonotype showed up just a few times. V is TRBV7-2 and J is TRBJ2-1; possible D gene TRBD2, 5 bases. CDR3 size: 12 residues. From germline, CDR1 is SGHTA and CDR2 FQGNSA. V dropped 4 bases and J dropped 10 bases, with 11 bases sitting between them. The CDR3 DNA reads as TGTGCCAGCAGCTCCGGAGGCTGGGAGCAGTTCTTC. This codes for CASSSGGWEQFF.

The sample holds a few counts of this clonotype. The chain couples TRBV6-5 to TRBJ2-1; TRBD2 aligns across 8 bases. The V gene end was trimmed by 0 bases and the J gene end by 6 bases; junction bases not matched to a gene: 7. Germline values: CDR1 MNHEY, CDR2 SVGAGI. The CDR3 extends over 16 amino acids. The CDR3: CASSYSRTAGGNEQFF. CDR3 nucleotides: TGTGCCAGCAGTTACTCCAGGACTGCGGGAGGCAATGAGCAGTTCTTC.

This clonotype was picked up many times. The chain recombines TRBV6-2 or TRBV6-3 with TRBJ2-5; D not certain. Between the trimmed V and J ends, which lost 5 bases and 0 bases, there was a span of 10 bases. Germline-derived CDR1 and CDR2 are MNHEY and SVGEGT. The length of the CDR3 is 14 residues. CDR3: CASSALVYQETQYF. CDR3 nucleotides: TGTGCCAGCAGTGCCCTAGTGTACCAAGAGACCCAGTACTTC.

This clonotype appeared many times. V gene TRBV9 combines with J gene TRBJ2-3; 7 bases agree with TRBD1. Unmatched junction bases numbered 5, after V lost 1 base and J lost 3 bases. Germline-derived CDR1 and CDR2 are SGDLS and YYNGEE. This CDR3 has 15 amino acids. This CDR3 reads CASSVQTGWTDTQYF. The CDR3 DNA reads as TGTGCCAGCAGCGTACAGACAGGGTGGACAGATACGCAGTATTTT.